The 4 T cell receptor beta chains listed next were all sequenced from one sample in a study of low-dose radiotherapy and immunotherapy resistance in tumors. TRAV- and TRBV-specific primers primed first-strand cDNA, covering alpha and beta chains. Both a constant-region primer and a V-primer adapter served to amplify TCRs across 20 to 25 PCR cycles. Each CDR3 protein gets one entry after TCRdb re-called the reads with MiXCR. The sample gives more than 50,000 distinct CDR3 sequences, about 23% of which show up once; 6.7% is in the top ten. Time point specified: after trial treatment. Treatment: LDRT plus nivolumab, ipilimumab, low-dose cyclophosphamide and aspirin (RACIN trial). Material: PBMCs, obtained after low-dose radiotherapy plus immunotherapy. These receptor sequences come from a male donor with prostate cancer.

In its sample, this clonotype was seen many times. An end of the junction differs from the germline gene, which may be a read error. The chain's CDR3 is CASSLELGEFSF. CDR3 nucleotide sequence: TGTGCCAGCAGCTTAGAGCTGGGAGAGTTTTCCTTC. This chain uses TRBV11-1 with TRBJ2-7, with a tentative D call TRBD2 (5 bases). Germline V gene data show CDR1 as SGHAT and CDR2 as FQDESV (reference sequence). This CDR3 is built from 12 residues.

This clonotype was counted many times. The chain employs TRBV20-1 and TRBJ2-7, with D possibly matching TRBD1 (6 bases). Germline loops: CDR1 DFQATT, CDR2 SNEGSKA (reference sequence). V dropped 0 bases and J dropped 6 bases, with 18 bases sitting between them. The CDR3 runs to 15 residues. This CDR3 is CSARDLPGGKAEQYF. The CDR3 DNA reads TGCAGTGCTAGAGATCTCCCTGGGGGCAAGGCCGAGCAGTACTTC.

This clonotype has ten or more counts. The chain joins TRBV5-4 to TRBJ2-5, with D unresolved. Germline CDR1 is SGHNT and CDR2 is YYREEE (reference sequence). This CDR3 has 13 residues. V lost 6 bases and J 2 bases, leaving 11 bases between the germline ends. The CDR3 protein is CASTLMGQETQYF. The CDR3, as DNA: TGTGCCAGCACCCTTATGGGGCAAGAGACCCAGTACTTC.

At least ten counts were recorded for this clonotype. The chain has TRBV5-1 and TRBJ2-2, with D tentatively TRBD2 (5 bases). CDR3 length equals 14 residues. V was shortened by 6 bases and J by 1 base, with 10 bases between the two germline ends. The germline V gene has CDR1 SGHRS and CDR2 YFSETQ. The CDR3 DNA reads TGCGCCAGCACTAAGCGGCAGAACACCGGGGAGCTGTTTTTT. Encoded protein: CASTKRQNTGELFF.